This T cell receptor beta chain was recovered during a study of T-cell reconstitution after alpha-beta-depleted transplantation in children. Overall study findings and caveats: Elevated TCRbeta diversity at day 60 was traced, in some patients, to surviving recipient T cells and thymic progenitors. It was newly produced T cells that mostly accounted for T-cell counts and diversity one year after transplant.

A library of TCRbeta sequences, prepared with unique molecular identifiers, was generated. A single record per CDR3 protein comes from TCRdb applying MiXCR to the PCR reads. The data contain 400,000 to 450,000 distinct CDR3 sequences, 43% of them singletons. This clonotype was found a few times. Its target is not known. The input for sequencing was PBMCs, taken before TCRalphabeta/CD19-depleted stem cell transplant. The receptor was derived from a girl aged 2-10 years with aplastic anemia, due to receive a stem cell transplant.

The CDR3, as DNA: TGTGCCAGCAGCAACCGGGACAGAGACAATGAGCAGTTCTTC. It codes for CASSNRDRDNEQFF. The chain employs TRBV5-5 and TRBJ2-1; TRBD1 matches 7 bases. In germline, CDR1 is SGHKS, CDR2 YYEKEE (reference sequence). J gave up 5 bases and V 4 bases, and 6 bases lay outside the gene matches. The CDR3 length is 14 residues.